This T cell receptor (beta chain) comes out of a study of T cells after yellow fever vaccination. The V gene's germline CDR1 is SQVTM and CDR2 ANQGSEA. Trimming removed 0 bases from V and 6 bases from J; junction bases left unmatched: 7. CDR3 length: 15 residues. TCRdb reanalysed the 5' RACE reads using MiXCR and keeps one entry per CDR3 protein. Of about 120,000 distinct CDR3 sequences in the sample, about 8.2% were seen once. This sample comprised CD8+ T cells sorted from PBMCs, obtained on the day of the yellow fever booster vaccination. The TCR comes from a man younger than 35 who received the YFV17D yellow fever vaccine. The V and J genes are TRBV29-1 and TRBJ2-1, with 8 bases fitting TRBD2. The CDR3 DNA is TGCAGCGTTGAAGATCAGAGAGGACTAGCCAATGAGCAGTTCTTC. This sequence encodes CSVEDQRGLANEQFF.